A single T cell receptor (beta chain) is shown here with its context. Its antigen is not known. With 8 bases removed from V and 1 base from J, the gap between germline ends came to 23 bases. CDR3 length: 17 residues. The germline gives CDR1 MNHEY, CDR2 SMNVEV (reference sequence). Sequencing depth was up to 500,000 reads per sample. Measured with immunoSEQ multiplex PCR; TCRdb has only the in-frame clones, and not every one. Among tens of thousands of clones listed, 55% to 75% were seen once. One to two pinch biopsies were taken from the rectum during colonoscopy. The diagnostic colonoscopy in ulcerative colitis patients preceded any immunosuppressive treatment. This specimen comes from a study of pediatric ulcerative colitis. Points from the study as a whole: Clonal expansions reduced rectal repertoire diversity in acute severe colitis.

The clonotype originates from a boy between 10 and 17 years old with severe ulcerative colitis. Sequencing input: gut tissue. The genes are TRBV27 and TRBJ1-2; D is ambiguous. The CDR3 sequence is CASFTVPQPSLNYGYTF. The CDR3 region has the DNA TGTGCCAGCTTTACCGTTCCACAACCCTCACTTAACTATGGCTACACCTTC.